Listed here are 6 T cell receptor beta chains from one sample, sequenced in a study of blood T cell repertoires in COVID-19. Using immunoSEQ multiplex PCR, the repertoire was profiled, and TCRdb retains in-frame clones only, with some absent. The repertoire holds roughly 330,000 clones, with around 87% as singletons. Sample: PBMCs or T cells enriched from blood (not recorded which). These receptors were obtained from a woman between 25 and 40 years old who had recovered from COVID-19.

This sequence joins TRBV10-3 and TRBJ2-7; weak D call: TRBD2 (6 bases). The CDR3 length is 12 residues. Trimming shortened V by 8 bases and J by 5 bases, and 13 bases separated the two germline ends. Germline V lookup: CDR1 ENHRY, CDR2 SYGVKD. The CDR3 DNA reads TGTGCCATCTTAGGGGACTCGGACGAGCAGTACTTC. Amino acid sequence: CAILGDSDEQYF.

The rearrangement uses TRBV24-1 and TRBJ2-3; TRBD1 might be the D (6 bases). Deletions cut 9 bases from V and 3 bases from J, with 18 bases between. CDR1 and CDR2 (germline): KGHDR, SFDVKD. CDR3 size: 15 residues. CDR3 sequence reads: CATRAHRDETDTQYF. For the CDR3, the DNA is TGTGCCACCCGTGCGCACAGGGACGAGACAGATACGCAGTATTTT.

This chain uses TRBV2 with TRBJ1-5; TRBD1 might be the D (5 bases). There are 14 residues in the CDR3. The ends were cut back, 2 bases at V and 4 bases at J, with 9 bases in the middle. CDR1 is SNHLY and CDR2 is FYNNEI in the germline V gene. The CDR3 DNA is TGTGCCAGCAGTGAAAGGGCAGGGAATCAGCCCCAGCATTTT. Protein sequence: CASSERAGNQPQHF.

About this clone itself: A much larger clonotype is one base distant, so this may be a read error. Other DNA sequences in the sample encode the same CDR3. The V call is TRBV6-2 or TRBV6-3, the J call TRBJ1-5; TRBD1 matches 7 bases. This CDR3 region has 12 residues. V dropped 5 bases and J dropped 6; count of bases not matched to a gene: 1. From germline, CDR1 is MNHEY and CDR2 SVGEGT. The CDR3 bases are TGTGCCAGCAGTCACAGGGGTCAGCCCCAGCATTTT. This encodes CASSHRGQPQHF.

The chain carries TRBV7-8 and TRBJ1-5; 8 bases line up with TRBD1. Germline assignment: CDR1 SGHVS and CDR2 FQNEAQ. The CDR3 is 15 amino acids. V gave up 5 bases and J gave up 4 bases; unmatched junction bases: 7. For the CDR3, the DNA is TGTGCCAGCAGCACCCGGACAGGGCGAAATCAGCCCCAGCATTTT. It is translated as CASSTRTGRNQPQHF.

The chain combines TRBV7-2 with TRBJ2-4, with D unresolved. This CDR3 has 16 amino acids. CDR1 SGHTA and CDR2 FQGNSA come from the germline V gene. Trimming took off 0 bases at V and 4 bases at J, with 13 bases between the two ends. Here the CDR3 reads CASSLARSSTKNIQYF. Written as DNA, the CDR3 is TGTGCCAGCAGCTTAGCCCGGAGCAGTACGAAAAACATTCAGTACTTC.